This TCR beta chain was identified during a study of T cells in localized non-small cell lung cancer. This table comes from immunoSEQ multiplex PCR, and its TCRdb copy is limited to in-frame clones, with some not included. The data show about 34,000 clones, more than 75% seen once. The CDR3 consists of 14 residues. Germline lookup yields CDR1 LNHDA and CDR2 SQIVND (reference sequence). V gave up 1 base and J gave up 8 bases, with 11 bases separating them. Turning to this clone: Antigen unknown.

The study's findings and limits: Within adjacent lung there appeared a median around 57 of the top 100 tumor clones.

The chain recombines TRBV19 with TRBJ1-4; no definite D call. This clonotype was sampled from a male donor aged 60 or over with stage II squamous cell lung carcinoma. Source: peripheral blood, taken before any cancer treatment. For the CDR3, the DNA is TGTGCCAGTAGTATAGGGAGGATAGGCGAAAAACTGTTTTTT. Translated, it gives CASSIGRIGEKLFF.